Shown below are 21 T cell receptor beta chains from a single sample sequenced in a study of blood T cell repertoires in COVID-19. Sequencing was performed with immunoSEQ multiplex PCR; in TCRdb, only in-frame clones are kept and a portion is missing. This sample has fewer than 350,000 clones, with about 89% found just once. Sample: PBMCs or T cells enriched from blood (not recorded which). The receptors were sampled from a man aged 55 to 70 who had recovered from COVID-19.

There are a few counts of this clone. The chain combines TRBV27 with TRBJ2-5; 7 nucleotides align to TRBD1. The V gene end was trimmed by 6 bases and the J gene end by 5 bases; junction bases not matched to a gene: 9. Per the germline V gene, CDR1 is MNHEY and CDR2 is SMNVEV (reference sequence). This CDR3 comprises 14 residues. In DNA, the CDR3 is TGTGCCAGCAGGTACTCCAGGGGGTACGAGACCCAGTACTTC. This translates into CASRYSRGYETQYF.

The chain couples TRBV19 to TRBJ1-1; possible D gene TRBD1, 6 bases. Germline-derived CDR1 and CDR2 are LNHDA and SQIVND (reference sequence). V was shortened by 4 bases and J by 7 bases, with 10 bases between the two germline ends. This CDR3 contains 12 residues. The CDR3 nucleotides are TGTGCCAGTAGTAGACAGGCCAGTGAAGCTTTCTTT. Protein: CASSRQASEAFF.

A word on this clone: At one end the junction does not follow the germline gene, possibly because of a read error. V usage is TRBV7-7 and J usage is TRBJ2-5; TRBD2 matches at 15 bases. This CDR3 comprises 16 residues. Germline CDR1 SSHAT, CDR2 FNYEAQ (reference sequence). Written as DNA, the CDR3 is TGTGCTAGCAGCAAAGGACTAGCGGGAGGGGAGGAGACCCAGTACTTC. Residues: CASSKGLAGGEETQYF.

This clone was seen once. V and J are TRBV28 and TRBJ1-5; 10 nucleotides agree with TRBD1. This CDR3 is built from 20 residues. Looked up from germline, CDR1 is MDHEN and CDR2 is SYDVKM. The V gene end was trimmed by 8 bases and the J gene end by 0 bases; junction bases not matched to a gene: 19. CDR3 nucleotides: TGTGCCAGCCCTAAGACTAGGACAGGGGGTAGGTTGGATAGCAATCAGCCCCAGCATTTT. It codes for CASPKTRTGGRLDSNQPQHF.

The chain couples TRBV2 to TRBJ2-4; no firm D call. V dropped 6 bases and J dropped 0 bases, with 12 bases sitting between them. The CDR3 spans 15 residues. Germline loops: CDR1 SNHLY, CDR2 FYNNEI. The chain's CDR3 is CASSLMALAKNIQYF. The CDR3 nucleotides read TGTGCCAGCAGCTTAATGGCTTTAGCCAAAAACATTCAGTACTTC.

CDR3 protein: CASSQGDSGPSYNEQFF. CDR3 coding DNA: TGCGCCAGCAGCCAGGGGGACTCAGGACCCAGCTACAATGAGCAGTTCTTC. This chain links TRBV4-1 with TRBJ2-1; a possible D gene is TRBD2 (6 bases). There are 17 residues in the CDR3. Germline V gene sequence: CDR1 MGHRA, CDR2 YSYEKL. V lost 3 bases, J lost 3 bases, and 18 bases lay in between.

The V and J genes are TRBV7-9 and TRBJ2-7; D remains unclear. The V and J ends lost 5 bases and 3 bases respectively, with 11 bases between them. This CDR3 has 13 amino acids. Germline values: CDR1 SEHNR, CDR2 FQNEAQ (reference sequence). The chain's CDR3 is CASSLESGYEQYF. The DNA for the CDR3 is TGTGCCAGCAGCCTAGAATCGGGCTACGAGCAGTACTTC.

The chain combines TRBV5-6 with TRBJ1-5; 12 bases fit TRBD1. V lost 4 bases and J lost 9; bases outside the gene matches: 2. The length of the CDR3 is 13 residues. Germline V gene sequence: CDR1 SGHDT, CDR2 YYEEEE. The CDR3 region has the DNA TGTGCCAGCAGCGGGACAGGGGGCCCGCCCCAGCATTTT. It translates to CASSGTGGPPQHF.

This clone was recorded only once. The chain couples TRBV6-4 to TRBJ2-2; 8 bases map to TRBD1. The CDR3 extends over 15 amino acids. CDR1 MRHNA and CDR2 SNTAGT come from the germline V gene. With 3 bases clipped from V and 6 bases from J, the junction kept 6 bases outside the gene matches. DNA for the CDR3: TGTGCCAGCAGTGATCCTCAGGGGGCGGCCGGGGAGCTGTTTTTT. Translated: CASSDPQGAAGELFF.

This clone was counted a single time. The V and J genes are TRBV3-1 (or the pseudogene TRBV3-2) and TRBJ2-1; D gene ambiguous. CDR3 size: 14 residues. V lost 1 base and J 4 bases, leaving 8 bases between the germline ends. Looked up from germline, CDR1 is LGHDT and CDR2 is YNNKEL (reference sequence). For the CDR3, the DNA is TGTGCCAGCAGCCAAGGGTCAGAATACAATGAGCAGTTCTTC. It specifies CASSQGSEYNEQFF.

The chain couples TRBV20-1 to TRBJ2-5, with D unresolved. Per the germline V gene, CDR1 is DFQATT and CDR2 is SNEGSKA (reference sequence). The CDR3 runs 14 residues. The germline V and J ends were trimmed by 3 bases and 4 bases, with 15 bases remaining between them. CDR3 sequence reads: CSASGLQPGETQYF. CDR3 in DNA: TGCAGTGCTAGTGGGCTGCAGCCGGGAGAGACCCAGTACTTC.

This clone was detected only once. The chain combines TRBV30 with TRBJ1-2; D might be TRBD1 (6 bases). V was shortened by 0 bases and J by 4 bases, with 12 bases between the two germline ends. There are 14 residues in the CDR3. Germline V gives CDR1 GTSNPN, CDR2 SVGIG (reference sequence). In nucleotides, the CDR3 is TGTGCCTGGAGTGTCCGGGGGGCTGGCTATGGCTACACCTTC. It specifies CAWSVRGAGYGYTF.

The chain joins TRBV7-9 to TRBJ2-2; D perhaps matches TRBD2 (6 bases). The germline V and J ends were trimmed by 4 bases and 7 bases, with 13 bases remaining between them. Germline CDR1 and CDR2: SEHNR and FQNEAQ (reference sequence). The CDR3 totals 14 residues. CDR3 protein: CASSSLYGGGELFF. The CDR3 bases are TGTGCCAGCAGCTCCCTGTACGGGGGCGGGGAGCTGTTTTTT.

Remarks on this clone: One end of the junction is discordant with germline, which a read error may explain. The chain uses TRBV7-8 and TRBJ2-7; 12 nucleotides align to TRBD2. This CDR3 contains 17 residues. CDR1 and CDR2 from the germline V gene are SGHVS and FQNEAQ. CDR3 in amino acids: CASSLVGLAGDSHEQYF. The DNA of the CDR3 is TGTGCCAGCAGCTTAGTGGGACTAGCGGGTGACTCCCACGAGCAGTACTTC.

As DNA, the CDR3 is TGTGCCAGCAGTACCTCCCCAGGCGGGGGCAATCAGCCCCAGCATTTT. It encodes CASSTSPGGGNQPQHF. The genes are TRBV6-6 and TRBJ1-5; D call uncertain. With 5 bases removed from V and 2 bases from J, the gap between germline ends came to 16 bases. The CDR3 loop spans 16 amino acids. From germline, CDR1 is MNHNY and CDR2 SVGAGI (reference sequence).

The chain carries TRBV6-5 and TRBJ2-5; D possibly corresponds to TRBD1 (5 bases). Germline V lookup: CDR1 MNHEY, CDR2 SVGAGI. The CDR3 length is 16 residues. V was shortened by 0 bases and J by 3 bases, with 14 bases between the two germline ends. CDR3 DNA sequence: TGTGCCAGCAGTTACTCAGGTCACAGGATTAAAGAGACCCAGTACTTC. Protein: CASSYSGHRIKETQYF.

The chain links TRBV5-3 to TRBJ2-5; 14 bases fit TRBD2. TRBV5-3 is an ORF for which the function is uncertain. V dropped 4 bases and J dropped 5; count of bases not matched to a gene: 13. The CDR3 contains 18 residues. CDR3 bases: TGTGCCAGAAGCAGTACCGGGACTAGCGGGAGTCGACAGGAGACCCAGTACTTC. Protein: CARSSTGTSGSRQETQYF.

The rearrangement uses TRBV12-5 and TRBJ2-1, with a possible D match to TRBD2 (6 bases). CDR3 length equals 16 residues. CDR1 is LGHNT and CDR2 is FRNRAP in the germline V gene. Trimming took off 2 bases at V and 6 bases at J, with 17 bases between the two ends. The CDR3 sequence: CASGLSLGGRPNEQFF. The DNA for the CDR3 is TGTGCTAGTGGTTTGTCCCTAGGTGGGAGGCCCAATGAGCAGTTCTTC.

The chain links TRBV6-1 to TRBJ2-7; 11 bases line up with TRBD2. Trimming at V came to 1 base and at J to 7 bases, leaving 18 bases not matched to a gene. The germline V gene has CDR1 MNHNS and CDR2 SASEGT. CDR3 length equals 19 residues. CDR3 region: CASSEGASGRRMPGGEQYF. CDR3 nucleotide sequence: TGTGCCAGCAGTGAAGGGGCTAGCGGGAGGAGGATGCCGGGTGGTGAGCAGTACTTC.

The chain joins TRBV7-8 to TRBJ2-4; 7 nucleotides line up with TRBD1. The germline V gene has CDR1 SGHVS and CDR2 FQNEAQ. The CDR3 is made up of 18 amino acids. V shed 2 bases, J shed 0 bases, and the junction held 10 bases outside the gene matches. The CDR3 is CASSLYLTGILAKNIQYF. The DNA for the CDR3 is TGTGCCAGCAGCTTATATTTGACAGGGATACTAGCCAAAAACATTCAGTACTTC.

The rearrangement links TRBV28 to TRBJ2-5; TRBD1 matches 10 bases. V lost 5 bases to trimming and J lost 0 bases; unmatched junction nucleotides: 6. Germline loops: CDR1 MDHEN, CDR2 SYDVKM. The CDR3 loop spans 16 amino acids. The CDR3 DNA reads TGTGCCAGCAGTCCCTGGGACAGGGGTCACCAAGAGACCCAGTACTTC. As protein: CASSPWDRGHQETQYF. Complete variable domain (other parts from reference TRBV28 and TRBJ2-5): DVKVTQSSRYLVKRTGEKVFLECVQDMDHENMFWYRQDPGLGLRLIYFSYDVKMKEKGDIPEGYSVSREKKERFSLILESASTNQTSMYLCASSPWDRGHQETQYFGPGTRLLVL.